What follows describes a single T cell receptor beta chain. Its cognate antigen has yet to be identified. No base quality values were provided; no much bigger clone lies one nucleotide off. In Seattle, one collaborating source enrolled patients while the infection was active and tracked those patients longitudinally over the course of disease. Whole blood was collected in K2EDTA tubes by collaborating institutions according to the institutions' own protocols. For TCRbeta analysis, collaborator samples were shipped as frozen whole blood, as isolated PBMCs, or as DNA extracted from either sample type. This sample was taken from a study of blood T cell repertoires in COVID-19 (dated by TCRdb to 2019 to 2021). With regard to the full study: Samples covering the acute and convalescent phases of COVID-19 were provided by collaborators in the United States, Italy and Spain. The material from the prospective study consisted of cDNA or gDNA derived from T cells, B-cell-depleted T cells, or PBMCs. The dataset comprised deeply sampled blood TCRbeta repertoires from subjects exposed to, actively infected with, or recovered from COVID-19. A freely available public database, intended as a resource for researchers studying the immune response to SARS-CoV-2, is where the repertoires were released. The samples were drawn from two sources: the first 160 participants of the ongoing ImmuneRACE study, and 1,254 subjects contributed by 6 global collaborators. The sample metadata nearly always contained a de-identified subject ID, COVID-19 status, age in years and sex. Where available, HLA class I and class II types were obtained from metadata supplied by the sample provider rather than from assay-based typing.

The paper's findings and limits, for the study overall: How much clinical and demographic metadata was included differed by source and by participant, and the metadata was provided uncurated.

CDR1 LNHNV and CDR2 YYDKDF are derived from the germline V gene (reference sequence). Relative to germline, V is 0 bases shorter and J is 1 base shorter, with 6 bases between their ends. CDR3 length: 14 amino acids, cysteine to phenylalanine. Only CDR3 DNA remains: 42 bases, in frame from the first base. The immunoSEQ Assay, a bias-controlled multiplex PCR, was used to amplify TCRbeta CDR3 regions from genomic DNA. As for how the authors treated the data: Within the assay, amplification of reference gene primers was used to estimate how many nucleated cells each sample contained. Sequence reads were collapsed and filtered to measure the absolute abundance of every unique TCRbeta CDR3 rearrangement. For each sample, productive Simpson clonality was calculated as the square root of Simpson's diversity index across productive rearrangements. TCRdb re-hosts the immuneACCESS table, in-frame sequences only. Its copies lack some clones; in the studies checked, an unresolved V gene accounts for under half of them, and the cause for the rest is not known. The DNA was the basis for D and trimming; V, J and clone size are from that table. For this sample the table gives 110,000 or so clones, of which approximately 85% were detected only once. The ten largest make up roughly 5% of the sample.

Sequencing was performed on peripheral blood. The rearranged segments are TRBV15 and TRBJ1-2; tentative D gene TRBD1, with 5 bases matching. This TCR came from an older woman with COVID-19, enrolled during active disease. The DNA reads TGTGCCACCAGCAGAGACAGGGTTAACTATGGCTACACCTTC. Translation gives CATSRDRVNYGYTF.